This TCR beta chain originates from a study of PD-1 blockade in mismatch repair-deficient tumors. Study in general: Patients had around 12 mismatch repair-deficient cancer types, all previously treated and progressing.

The data were produced by immunoSEQ multiplex PCR, yet TCRdb's version contains in-frame clones alone and is incomplete. The repertoire holds 35,000 to 40,000 clones, 75% to 85% seen once, with approximately 22% in the top ten. Study-level results: Rapid post-treatment expansion, then contraction, generally preceding radiologic response, marked tumor-resident clones.

Three pembrolizumab responders had their TCRs sequenced. About this clone itself: Its antigen is currently unknown.

Here the sequenced sample was peripheral blood, taken 4 weeks after starting pembrolizumab. The clonotype comes from an adult with mismatch repair-deficient cancer.

The CDR3 coding sequence is TGTGCCAGAAGCTTGCTAGGTTACGAGCAGTACTTC. Translation: CARSLLGYEQYF. The V and J genes are TRBV5-3 and TRBJ2-7; D gene unclear. TRBV5-3 is noted as an ORF with a role that remains uncertain. This CDR3 is built from 12 residues. The V end was cut by 1 base, the J end by 4 bases, with 6 bases between.